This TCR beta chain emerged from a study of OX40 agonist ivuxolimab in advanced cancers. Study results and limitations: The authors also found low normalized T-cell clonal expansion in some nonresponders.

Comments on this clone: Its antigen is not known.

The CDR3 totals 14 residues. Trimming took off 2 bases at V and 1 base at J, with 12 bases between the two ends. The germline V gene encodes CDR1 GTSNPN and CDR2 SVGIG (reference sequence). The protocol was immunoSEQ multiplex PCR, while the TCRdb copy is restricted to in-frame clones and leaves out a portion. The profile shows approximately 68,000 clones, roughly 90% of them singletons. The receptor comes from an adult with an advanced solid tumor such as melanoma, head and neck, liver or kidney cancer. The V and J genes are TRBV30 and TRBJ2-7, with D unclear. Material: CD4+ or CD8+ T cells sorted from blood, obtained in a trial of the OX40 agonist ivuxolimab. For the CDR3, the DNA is TGTGCCTGGAGTACTTTGTGGGGATCCTACGAGCAGTACTTC. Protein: CAWSTLWGSYEQYF.